This T cell receptor (beta chain) was captured in a study of shared clonotypes between healthy human individuals. Study context: A donor's plate count was three for CD4 naive and three for CD4 memory; CD8 naive had two and CD8 memory one. Notes on the study in general: Non-shared clonotypes displayed generation probabilities falling below those of clonotypes present in all four donors.

A word on this clone: No antigen is known for it. Different DNA sequences within this sample yield the same CDR3.

The CDR3 covers 16 residues. Germline V CDR1 and CDR2: SGHTA, FQGTGA. The V segment lost 3 bases and the J segment 2 bases; nucleotides outside the gene matches: 2. Genomic DNA of every subset was divided equally among multiple immunoSEQ plates. The method was immunoSEQ multiplex PCR; TCRdb's version includes in-frame clones alone and lacks a portion of them. The profile shows around 2.5 million clones, more than 85% of them singletons. This rearrangement joins TRBV7-3 to TRBJ2-3; 13 bases map to TRBD2. The TCR sequence derives from a man between 18 and 29 years old in good health. Some clones in this sample may be carry-over from other donors' samples. The source material was naive CD4+ T cells from PBMCs. Subset noted: CD45RA+ positively selected. DNA of the CDR3: TGTGCCAGCAGCTTCGGACTAGCGGGAGCCACAGATACGCAGTATTTT. Its translation: CASSFGLAGATDTQYF.